This passage covers 16 T cell receptor beta chains from one sample sequenced in a study of human T cells and chemical hapten exposure. Via MiXCR, TCRdb re-called the RACE reads, giving one row per CDR3 protein. The sample shows tens of thousands of distinct CDR3 sequences, roughly a tenth of them seen only once. Described time point: patch test 1, 2 weeks after DPC sensitization. Treatment here: therapeutic diphenylcyclopropenone sensitization with weekly scalp DPC. The sample was whole blood, taken in connection with sensitization to the hapten diphenylcyclopropenone (DPC). The receptors come from a woman between 50 and 59 years old with alopecia areata. Some clones in this sample may be carry-over from other donors' samples.

This clonotype was counted only a few times. The rearrangement uses TRBV28 and TRBJ1-6, with 10 nucleotides matching TRBD1. Germline trimming cut 5 bases from V and 4 bases from J; bases unmatched to any gene: 5. Germline assignment: CDR1 MDHEN and CDR2 SYDVKM. The CDR3 extends over 16 amino acids. The CDR3 bases are TGTGCCAGCAGTGGCGGACAGGGGGGGTATAATTCACCCCTCCACTTT. Translated, it gives CASSGGQGGYNSPLHF.

The V and J genes are TRBV27 and TRBJ2-3; D gene unclear. The germline V gene encodes CDR1 MNHEY and CDR2 SMNVEV (reference sequence). This CDR3 has 14 residues. Between the trimmed V and J ends, which lost 0 bases and 0 bases, there was a span of 4 bases. The CDR3 nucleotides are TGTGCCAGCAGTTTATCCTTTAGCACAGATACGCAGTATTTT. Translated: CASSLSFSTDTQYF.

In its sample, this clonotype was seen a few times. This chain uses TRBV7-6 with TRBJ1-5; no definite D call. The CDR3 runs to 15 residues. CDR1 and CDR2 (germline): SGHVS, FNYEAQ. Trimming cost V 5 bases and J 0 bases, with 11 bases left between them. In DNA form, the CDR3 reads TGTGCCAGCAGCATAACGGATAATAGCAATCAGCCCCAGCATTTT. Translating gives CASSITDNSNQPQHF.

V is TRBV18 and J is TRBJ2-7; D perhaps matches TRBD1 (8 bases). V lost 0 bases and J 7 bases, leaving 16 bases between the germline ends. CDR1 and CDR2 from the germline V gene are KGHSH and LQKENI. The length of the CDR3 is 15 residues. The CDR3 spells CASSPPFTGGGEQYF. DNA for the CDR3: TGTGCCAGCTCACCACCTTTCACAGGGGGAGGGGAGCAGTACTTC.

This clonotype occurred a few times. The chain is built from TRBV20-1 and TRBJ1-3; a possible D gene is TRBD1 (5 bases). CDR3 length equals 19 residues. Trimming left V 0 bases short and J 0 bases short, with 21 bases between. CDR1 is DFQATT, CDR2 SNEGSKA, per germline (reference sequence). The CDR3 bases are TGCAGTGCTAGAGATCGGTATGCAGGGACCCACTCCTCTGGAAACACCATATATTTT. It codes for CSARDRYAGTHSSGNTIYF.

This clonotype was seen once. The chain recombines TRBV28 with TRBJ1-1; D possibly corresponds to TRBD1 (5 bases). The CDR3 spans 14 residues. CDR1 and CDR2 (germline): MDHEN, SYDVKM. V lost 3 bases and J lost 11, with 19 bases in between. The CDR3 region has the DNA TGTGCCAGCAGTTTGGGGACTCTCCGAGGAATCGCTTTCTTT. Protein product: CASSLGTLRGIAFF. The variable domain in full, with the rest retrieved from reference TRBV28 and TRBJ1-1, is DVKVTQSSRYLVKRTGEKVFLECVQDMDHENMFWYRQDPGLGLRLIYFSYDVKMKEKGDIPEGYSVSREKKERFSLILESASTNQTSMYLCASSLGTLRGIAFFGQGTRLTVV.

J is TRBJ2-7 and V is TRBV28; the match to TRBD1 covers 8 bases. The V gene end was trimmed by 4 bases and the J gene end by 2 bases; junction bases not matched to a gene: 7. Germline V CDR1 and CDR2: MDHEN, SYDVKM. This CDR3 is 15 amino acids long. The CDR3 DNA reads as TGTGCCAGCAGTTATATCGGGACAGGTACCTACGAGCAGTACTTC. Protein: CASSYIGTGTYEQYF.

Notes on this clonotype: A read error may be the cause here, since a much bigger clone is one base away. As the CDR3 is not closed by the conserved phenylalanine or tryptophan, this likely results from a read error. CDR3 region: CSARNSGRAADTQYL. CDR3 nucleotides: TGCAGTGCTAGAAACAGCGGGAGGGCGGCAGATACGCAGTATCTT. The chain joins TRBV20-1 to TRBJ2-3, with 10 nucleotides matching TRBD2. V trimming: 2 bases; J trimming: 4 bases; junction bases outside the gene matches: 6. From germline, CDR1 is DFQATT and CDR2 SNEGSKA (reference sequence). This CDR3 has 15 residues.

There are a few counts of this clonotype. The V call is TRBV21-1, the J call TRBJ1-2. TRBV21-1 is tagged as a pseudogene. The CDR3 totals 13 residues. This CDR3 is CASSNTASYGYTF. For the CDR3, the DNA is TGTGCCAGCAGCAACACAGCTTCCTATGGCTACACCTTC.

This clonotype was seen only a few times. V usage is TRBV28 and J usage is TRBJ2-1; 10 nucleotides match TRBD2. This CDR3 has 15 residues. V dropped 6 bases and J dropped 4; count of bases not matched to a gene: 6. Germline CDR1 reads MDHEN; CDR2 reads SYDVKM. CDR3 nucleotides: TGTGCCAGCAGGGAAGCGGGAGGGTTTTACAATGAGCAGTTCTTC. Translating gives CASREAGGFYNEQFF.

This rearrangement joins TRBV5-5 to TRBJ2-1; 13 bases line up with TRBD2. Germline V gene lookup returns CDR1 SGHKS and CDR2 YYEKEE (reference sequence). Trimming at V came to 5 bases and at J to 6 bases, leaving 8 bases not matched to a gene. The CDR3 loop spans 16 amino acids. CDR3 loop: CASRIPGLAGFNEQFF. The CDR3 DNA follows: TGTGCCAGCAGAATCCCGGGACTAGCGGGGTTCAATGAGCAGTTCTTC.

This clonotype was observed a few times. This chain joins TRBV24-1 and TRBJ2-1, with 8 bases that match TRBD1. The ends lost 4 bases at V and 3 bases at J; junction bases unmatched: 13. Per the germline V gene, CDR1 is KGHDR and CDR2 is SFDVKD. The CDR3 loop spans 18 amino acids. The DNA for the CDR3 is TGTGCCACCAGTGACCGTTGGGACAGGCGACCGGACTACAATGAGCAGTTCTTC. This codes for CATSDRWDRRPDYNEQFF.

This clonotype was counted only a few times. V and J are TRBV3-1 and TRBJ2-7; D might be TRBD1 (6 bases). V was shortened by 1 base and J by 2 bases, with 6 bases between the two germline ends. The CDR3 loop spans 13 amino acids. Germline V lookup: CDR1 LGHDT, CDR2 YNNKEL (reference sequence). The CDR3 sequence: CASSQAGAYEQYF. The CDR3 DNA reads TGTGCCAGCAGCCAAGCAGGGGCCTACGAGCAGTACTTC.

At least ten counts were recorded for this clonotype. This chain joins TRBV29-1 and TRBJ2-1; no firm D call. The germline CDR1 and CDR2 sequences are SQVTM and ANQGSEA. V shed 3 bases and J shed 10 bases, with 16 bases lying between them. This CDR3 is built from 13 residues. The CDR3 is CSVDESASGEQFF. The CDR3 DNA is TGCAGCGTTGACGAGAGTGCAAGTGGGGAGCAGTTCTTC.

The gene calls are TRBV12-3 or TRBV12-4 and TRBJ2-6; tentatively, D is TRBD1 (5 bases). CDR3 length equals 16 residues. With 8 bases removed from V and 0 bases from J, the gap between germline ends came to 14 bases. CDR3 in DNA: TGTGCCAGCTCAGTAACAGGTCGCTCTGGGGCCAACGTCCTGACTTTC. This gives the protein CASSVTGRSGANVLTF.

In this sample, this clonotype turned up a few times. The chain carries TRBV5-1 and TRBJ1-2, with a tentative D call TRBD1 (5 bases). With 4 bases removed from V and 3 bases from J, the gap between germline ends came to 19 bases. Germline values: CDR1 SGHRS, CDR2 YFSETQ. This CDR3 comprises 16 residues. CDR3 region: CASSPGVGVGDYGYTF. CDR3 DNA: TGCGCCAGCAGCCCTGGTGTAGGAGTGGGGGACTATGGCTACACCTTC.